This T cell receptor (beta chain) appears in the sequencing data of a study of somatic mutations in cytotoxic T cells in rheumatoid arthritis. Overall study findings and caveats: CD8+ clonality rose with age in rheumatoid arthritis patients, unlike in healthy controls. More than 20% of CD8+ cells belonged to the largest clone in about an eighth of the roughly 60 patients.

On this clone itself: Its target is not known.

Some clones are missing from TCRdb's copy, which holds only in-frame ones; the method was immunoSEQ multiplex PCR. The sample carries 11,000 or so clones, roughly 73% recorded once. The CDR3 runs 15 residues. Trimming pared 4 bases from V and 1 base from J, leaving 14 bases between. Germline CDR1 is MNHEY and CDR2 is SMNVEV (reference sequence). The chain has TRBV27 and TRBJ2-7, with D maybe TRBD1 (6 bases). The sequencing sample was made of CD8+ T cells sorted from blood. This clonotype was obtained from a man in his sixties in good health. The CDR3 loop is CASSSTGMGSYEQYF. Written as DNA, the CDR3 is TGTGCCAGCAGTTCTACAGGGATGGGATCCTACGAGCAGTACTTC.